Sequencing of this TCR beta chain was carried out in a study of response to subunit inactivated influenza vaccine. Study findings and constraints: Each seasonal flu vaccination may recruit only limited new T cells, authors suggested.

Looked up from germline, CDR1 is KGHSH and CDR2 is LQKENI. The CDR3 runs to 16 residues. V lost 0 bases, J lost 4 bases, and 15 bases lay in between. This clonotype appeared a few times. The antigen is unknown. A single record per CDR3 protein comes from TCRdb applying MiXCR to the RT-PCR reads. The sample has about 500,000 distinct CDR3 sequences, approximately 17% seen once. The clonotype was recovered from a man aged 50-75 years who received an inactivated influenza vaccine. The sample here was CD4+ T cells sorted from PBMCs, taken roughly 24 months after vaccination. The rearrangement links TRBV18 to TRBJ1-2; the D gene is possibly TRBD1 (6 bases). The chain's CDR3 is CASSPPWATGIYGYTF. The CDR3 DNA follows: TGTGCCAGCTCACCACCGTGGGCTACAGGGATCTATGGCTACACCTTC.